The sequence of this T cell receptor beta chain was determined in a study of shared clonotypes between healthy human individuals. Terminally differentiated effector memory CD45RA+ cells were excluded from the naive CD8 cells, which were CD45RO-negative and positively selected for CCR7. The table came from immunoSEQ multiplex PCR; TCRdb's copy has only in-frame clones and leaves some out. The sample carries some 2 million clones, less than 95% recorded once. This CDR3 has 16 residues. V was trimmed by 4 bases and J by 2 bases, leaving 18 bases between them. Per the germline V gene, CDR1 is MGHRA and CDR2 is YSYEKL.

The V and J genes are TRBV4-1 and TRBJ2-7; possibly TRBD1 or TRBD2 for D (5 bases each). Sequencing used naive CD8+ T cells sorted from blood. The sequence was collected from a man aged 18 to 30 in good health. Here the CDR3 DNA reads TGCGCCAGCAGCCCCTCGGGACCCCAGGAAGCCTACGAGCAGTACTTC. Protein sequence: CASSPSGPQEAYEQYF.